Below are 10 T cell receptor beta chains sequenced from a single sample in a study of blood T cell repertoires in COVID-19. Method: immunoSEQ multiplex PCR; TCRdb's copy keeps in-frame clones and lacks some. The sample carries 150,000 to 200,000 clones, 60% to 85% recorded once. Sequencing was done on a sample of peripheral blood. These receptors came from a woman aged 50 to 60 with active or convalescent COVID-19.

This chain joins TRBV27 and TRBJ1-3; 9 bases map to TRBD1. The CDR3 runs 17 residues. Germline V lookup: CDR1 MNHEY, CDR2 SMNVEV (reference sequence). The ends lost 5 bases at V and 5 bases at J; junction bases unmatched: 13. CDR3 sequence (DNA): TGTGCCAGCAGTCCAAAGGGACAGGGACCAGCGCGAAACACCATATATTTT. As protein: CASSPKGQGPARNTIYF.

The chain joins TRBV12-3 or TRBV12-4 to TRBJ2-1, with D possibly TRBD2 on 5 matching bases. The CDR3 loop spans 13 amino acids. Trimming left V 2 bases short and J 9 bases short, with 11 bases between. In DNA, the CDR3 is TGTGCCAGCAGTTTATCTCCTAGCCCTGAGCAGTTCTTC. As protein: CASSLSPSPEQFF.

The chain recombines TRBV21-1 with TRBJ2-1; the table's D gene call, TRBD2, was not cross checked with the DNA. TRBV21-1 is described as a pseudogene. There are 16 residues in the CDR3. CDR3 nucleotides: TGTGCCAGCAGCATACACCGGGATCGCACCGACAATGAGCAGTTCTTC. It codes for CASSIHRDRTDNEQFF.

J is TRBJ2-1 and V is TRBV7-8; 7 nucleotides align to TRBD2. The trim removed 1 base at V and 0 bases at J, leaving 9 bases unmatched. Germline V gives CDR1 SGHVS, CDR2 FQNEAQ. The CDR3 spans 18 residues. CDR3 protein: CASSLGLWGGSSYNEQFF. In DNA, the CDR3 is TGTGCCAGCAGCTTAGGTCTGTGGGGGGGTTCCTCCTACAATGAGCAGTTCTTC.

This clone has only one observation. The rearrangement links TRBV20-1 to TRBJ2-3; no clear D gene. The CDR3 loop spans 10 amino acids. The ends were cut back, 6 bases at V and 6 bases at J, with 7 bases in the middle. Germline CDR1 DFQATT, CDR2 SNEGSKA (reference sequence). CDR3 DNA sequence: TGCAGTGCGCGAAAGGATACGCAGTATTTT. Its translation: CSARKDTQYF.

The chain uses TRBV5-8 and TRBJ1-1; no clear D gene. Germline CDR1 and CDR2: SGHTS and YDEGEE. Trimming left V 4 bases short and J 9 bases short, with 19 bases between. The CDR3 length is 14 residues. The CDR3 sequence: CASSPDWSWTKAFF. DNA of the CDR3: TGTGCCAGCAGCCCCGACTGGTCGTGGACTAAAGCTTTCTTT.

This clone was detected only a few times. This rearrangement joins TRBV9 to TRBJ2-7; a weak D match, TRBD1 (6 bases). The CDR3 is 15 amino acids. Germline V lookup: CDR1 SGDLS, CDR2 YYNGEE. Trimming pared 4 bases from V and 1 base from J, leaving 15 bases between. The CDR3 DNA sequence: TGTGCCAGCAGCCTCCGGGACACCCGGTCCTACGAGCAGTACTTC. Encoded protein: CASSLRDTRSYEQYF.

About this clone itself: Just one base apart from a much larger clone, this may be a read error. Other DNA sequences in the sample encode the same CDR3. The chain employs TRBV6-2 or TRBV6-3 and TRBJ2-7; TRBD2 might be the D (6 bases). Germline-derived CDR1 and CDR2 are MNHEY and SVGEGT. The length of the CDR3 is 16 residues. The V end lost 3 bases, the J end lost 7 bases, and 22 bases lay between the germline ends. CDR3 nucleotides: TGTGCCAGCAGTTATTCCCCGACAGACGGACTACGGGAGCAGTACTTC. This sequence encodes CASSYSPTDGLREQYF.

V gene TRBV12-3 or TRBV12-4 combines with J gene TRBJ1-5, with D hard to call. The V and J ends lost 1 base and 6 bases respectively, with 7 bases between them. The CDR3 covers 13 residues. The CDR3 sequence is CASSLGGSQPQHF. CDR3 bases: TGTGCCAGCAGTTTAGGTGGGAGTCAGCCCCAGCATTTT.

V usage is TRBV9 and J usage is TRBJ2-3, with a tentative D call TRBD2 (5 bases). Germline V gives CDR1 SGDLS, CDR2 YYNGEE. V lost 0 bases and J lost 7, with 15 bases in between. The CDR3 is 15 residues long. CDR3 amino acids: CASSVGEKAHYTQYF. The CDR3 nucleotides are TGTGCCAGCAGCGTAGGGGAGAAGGCCCACTATACGCAGTATTTT.